These 5 T cell receptor beta chains originate from one sample sequenced in a study of shared clonotypes between healthy human individuals (dated by TCRdb to 2020 to 2022). Library generation was performed with the immunoSEQ multiplex PCR assay. In TCRdb, the immuneACCESS table is reduced to in-frame sequences with V and J assigned. These tables do not hold every clone; where another copy was compared, an unresolved V gene accounts for under half, and the others remain unexplained. For this sample the table gives roughly 2 million clones, of which 95% were detected only once. The ten largest clonotypes hold roughly 0.13% of the sample. Sequencing input: naive CD4+ T cells sorted from blood. The cell subset or site tag for this specimen amounts to: CD45RA+ positively selected. These TCRs come from a man between 18 and 35 years old in good health.

This clone was seen just once. The CDR3 reads CASTEGGGNIQYF. In DNA form, the CDR3 reads TGTGCCAGCACAGAAGGGGGGGGGAACATTCAGTACTTC. The rearrangement links TRBV6-1 to TRBJ2-4, with D tentatively TRBD2 (7 bases). Germline V gene sequence: CDR1 MNHNS, CDR2 SASEGT. Trimming took off 7 bases at V and 7 bases at J, with 14 bases between the two ends. The CDR3 is 13 residues long.

The chain combines TRBV30 with TRBJ1-3; D is perhaps TRBD1 (5 bases). V was clipped by 0 bases and J by 4 bases, with 10 bases between them. The germline V gene has CDR1 GTSNPN and CDR2 SVGIG (reference sequence). The CDR3 extends over 14 amino acids. The CDR3 reads CAWSVGVWGNTIYF. CDR3 bases: TGTGCCTGGAGTGTGGGGGTCTGGGGAAACACCATATATTTT.

The rearrangement joins TRBV7-3 to TRBJ2-5; D is undetermined. With 5 bases removed from V and 1 base from J, the gap between germline ends came to 8 bases. CDR3 size: 13 residues. Germline CDR1 and CDR2: SGHTA and FQGTGA. The CDR3 region has the DNA TGTGCCAGCAGCACGAGAGGCCAAGAGACCCAGTACTTC. This encodes CASSTRGQETQYF.

The gene calls are TRBV7-8 and TRBJ2-7; 8 bases fit TRBD2. The CDR3 runs to 15 residues. J lost 3 bases, V lost 2 bases, and 6 bases had no gene match. Germline CDR1 reads SGHVS; CDR2 reads FQNEAQ. CDR3: CASSLKEREHYEQYF. The CDR3 coding sequence is TGTGCCAGCAGCTTAAAAGAGCGGGAGCACTACGAGCAGTACTTC.

V gene TRBV11-2 combines with J gene TRBJ2-5; D possibly corresponds to TRBD1 (5 bases). The CDR3 loop spans 15 amino acids. Germline CDR1 reads SGHAT; CDR2 reads FQNNGV. Trimming removed 1 base at V and 1 base at J, with 10 bases between. CDR3 nucleotide sequence: TGTGCCAGCAGCTTAGTTCCAGGGCTCCAAGAGACCCAGTACTTC. It translates to CASSLVPGLQETQYF.